The 3 T cell receptor beta chains reported below all come from one sample, sequenced in a study of Ad26.COV2.S vaccination and SARS-CoV-2 variants (dated by TCRdb to the early 2020s). Library preparation used the immunoSEQ multiplex PCR assay. TCRdb provides this immuneACCESS table in a form limited to in-frame rearrangements. Some clones are lacking; in checked studies, under half of them reflect an unresolved V gene, and why the rest are absent is not known. The sample yields about 680,000 clones; around 90% were counted once. The top ten clones comprise roughly 1.5% of the sample. The sample's treatment or condition label, decoded: about 20 received Ad26.COV2.S at low or high dose, single or two shots; 5 received placebo; per-sample allocation not given. For vaccine and placebo recipients, the sequenced repertoires came from samples collected on day 63 after the first injection. Material: peripheral blood, obtained in a trial of Ad26.COV2.S vaccine versus placebo. The receptor set was obtained from a person between 18 and 60 years old who received the Ad26.COV2.S COVID-19 vaccine or a placebo.

As to this clone: In the same sample, other DNA sequences code for this CDR3. J is TRBJ1-1 and V is TRBV30; D might be TRBD1 (5 bases). This CDR3 has 13 residues. The germline V gene has CDR1 GTSNPN and CDR2 SVGIG (reference sequence). Trimming removed 2 bases from V and 4 bases from J, with 11 bases in between. The CDR3 reads CAWSRGAGTEAFF. DNA of the CDR3: TGTGCCTGGAGTAGAGGGGCCGGCACTGAAGCTTTCTTT.

This clone has more than one count but fewer than ten. CDR3 nucleotides: TGTGCCAGCAGCCAAGGCTTGGTATCCCATGGCTACACCTTC. Its protein is CASSQGLVSHGYTF. The chain combines TRBV3-1 (or the pseudogene TRBV3-2) with TRBJ1-2; D is uncertain. The CDR3 consists of 14 residues. The V and J ends lost 1 base and 6 bases respectively, with 12 bases between them. CDR1 and CDR2 from the germline V gene are LGHDT and YNNKEL (reference sequence).

The chain carries TRBV19 and TRBJ1-2; 10 bases fit TRBD1. The CDR3 sequence is 16 residues long. The trim removed 6 bases at V and 7 bases at J, leaving 14 bases unmatched. Germline assignment: CDR1 LNHDA and CDR2 SQIVND (reference sequence). This CDR3 is CASRQGTGEFSGGYTF. CDR3 DNA: TGTGCCAGTAGGCAAGGGACAGGGGAGTTCTCCGGTGGCTACACCTTC. The whole variable domain, filled in from reference TRBV19 and TRBJ1-2, reads DGGITQSPKYLFRKEGQNVTLSCEQNLNHDAMYWYRQDPGQGLRLIYYSQIVNDFQKGDIAEGYSVSREKKESFPLTVTSAQKNPTAFYLCASRQGTGEFSGGYTFGSGTRLTVV.